The 2 T cell receptor beta chains in this list originate from one sample, sequenced in a study of neoadjuvant nivolumab and ipilimumab in lung cancer. Assay used: immunoSEQ multiplex PCR; TCRdb lists only in-frame clones, some missing. The profile shows about 2,000 clones, less than 90% of them singletons. The source material was adjacent normal lung tissue, sampled after neoadjuvant nivolumab, alone or with ipilimumab, at or shortly before surgery. The receptor source for this set is an adult with non-small cell lung cancer.

CDR3 sequence: CSVRTGAENTEAFF. CDR3 in DNA: TGCAGCGTCAGGACAGGGGCTGAAAACACTGAAGCTTTCTTT. This sequence joins TRBV29-1 and TRBJ1-1; 9 bases line up with TRBD1. The CDR3 has 14 residues. With 6 bases clipped from V and 2 bases from J, the junction kept 7 bases outside the gene matches. Germline CDR1 reads SQVTM; CDR2 reads ANQGSEA.

The rearrangement uses TRBV5-5 and TRBJ2-3, with no clear D. Germline assignment: CDR1 SGHKS and CDR2 YYEKEE (reference sequence). The CDR3 totals 11 residues. The V and J ends lost 3 bases and 7 bases respectively, with 6 bases between them. The chain's CDR3 is CASSWQNTQYF. DNA for the CDR3: TGTGCCAGCAGCTGGCAGAATACGCAGTATTTT.